The rows below give T cell receptor beta chains drawn from one sample of a study of beta chain features in type 1 diabetes. Profiling relied on immunoSEQ multiplex PCR, and the TCRdb table lists in-frame clones only, not all of them. The sample records roughly 350,000 clones, approximately 11% being singletons. Sequencing used naive CD4+ T cells from blood. These receptors came from a woman aged 25-40 years in good health. Each CDR3 is given with its conserved first and last residue. A D gene is named only where the DNA matches it firmly. Expanded clones get a size class; other rows say once, few or many, or leave the size out.

cdr3_aa cdr3_nt j_call clone_size v_call d_call
CASSPGQLQETQYF TGTGCCAGCAGCCCCGGACAGCTACAAGAGACCCAGTACTTC TRBJ2-5 . TRBV7-3 .
CASSLTESQFSGANVLTF TGCGCCAGCAGCTTGACAGAATCCCAGTTCTCTGGGGCCAACGTCCTGACTTTC TRBJ2-6 few TRBV5-1 .
CASSLNQFGTSGNQETQYF TGTGCCAGCAGCTTAAACCAGTTCGGGACTAGCGGGAACCAAGAGACCCAGTACTTC TRBJ2-5 few TRBV7-3 TRBD2
CASSLVDSNYEQYF TGTGCCAGCAGCTTGGTGGACAGTAACTACGAGCAGTACTTC TRBJ2-7 few TRBV5-8 .
CSATMAGYSNQPQHF TGCAGCGCCACTATGGCAGGGTATAGCAATCAGCCCCAGCATTTT TRBJ1-5 . TRBV29-1 .
CASSSLAGGGDTQYF TGTGCCAGCAGCTCACTAGCGGGAGGAGGAGATACGCAGTATTTT TRBJ2-3 . TRBV11-2 TRBD2
CASSSYLTSGTSEYF TGTGCCAGCAGTTCCTATCTGACTAGCGGGACGTCCGAGTACTTC TRBJ2-7 . TRBV6-5 TRBD2
CASSVVASGRANEQFF TGTGCCAGCAGCGTAGTTGCTAGCGGGAGGGCGAATGAGCAGTTCTTC TRBJ2-1 . TRBV9 TRBD2
CASSLSLAGLNEQYF TGTGCCAGCAGTTTATCACTAGCGGGACTAAACGAGCAGTACTTC TRBJ2-7 few TRBV28 TRBD2
CASSVPFGQGADTGELFF TGTGCCAGCAGCGTCCCCTTCGGACAGGGGGCTGACACCGGGGAGCTGTTTTTT TRBJ2-2 few TRBV9 TRBD1
CASSLRTSEQETQYF TGTGCCAGCAGCTTGAGGACTAGCGAGCAAGAGACCCAGTACTTC TRBJ2-5 few TRBV5-4 TRBD2
CASRGLAEPTDTQYF TGTGCCAGCAGAGGACTAGCGGAGCCCACAGATACGCAGTATTTT TRBJ2-3 few TRBV2 TRBD2
CASGSIQGAGADTQYF TGTGCTAGTGGTTCCATCCAGGGGGCAGGCGCAGATACGCAGTATTTT TRBJ2-3 . TRBV12-5 TRBD1
CASSFGAGELFF TGTGCCAGCAGCTTCGGGGCCGGGGAGCTGTTTTTT TRBJ2-2 . TRBV7-9 .
CASSTGGTDTQYF TGTGCCAGCAGTACAGGGGGCACAGATACGCAGTATTTT TRBJ2-3 few TRBV6-4 TRBD1
CASSQLPPGAEAFF TGCGCCAGCAGCCAGCTCCCCCCGGGGGCTGAAGCTTTCTTT TRBJ1-1 . TRBV4-3 .
CASSLDRQPQHF TGTGCCAGCAGTTTAGATCGGCAGCCCCAGCATTTT TRBJ1-5 . TRBV28 .
CASSQESWSRAPTNEKLFF TGCGCCAGCAGCCAAGAAAGTTGGAGCAGGGCGCCAACTAATGAAAAACTGTTTTTT TRBJ1-4 . TRBV4-3 .
CSVELPPGSTDTQYF TGCAGCGTTGAACTCCCCCCAGGGAGCACAGATACGCAGTATTTT TRBJ2-3 . TRBV29-1 .
CASSPLGTGGIEAFF TGCGCCAGCAGCCCCCTTGGGACCGGGGGTATCGAGGCTTTCTTT TRBJ1-1 . TRBV4-3 .
CASSSQGGALSGELFF TGTGCCAGCAGCTCCCAAGGAGGGGCCCTGTCCGGGGAGCTGTTTTTT TRBJ2-2 few TRBV9 .
CASSNASGSWADTQYF TGTGCCAGCAGCAACGCTAGCGGGAGCTGGGCAGATACGCAGTATTTT TRBJ2-3 . TRBV5-4 TRBD2
CASSPTRQGGGTEAFF TGTGCCAGCAGTCCAACAAGACAGGGTGGCGGCACTGAAGCTTTCTTT TRBJ1-1 few TRBV28 TRBD1
CSVEPPGQGFYGYTF TGCAGCGTTGAACCTCCGGGACAGGGTTTCTATGGCTACACCTTC TRBJ1-2 few TRBV29-1 TRBD1
CASSLAGGGGEQFF TGTGCTAGCAGCTTAGCCGGCGGGGGAGGTGAGCAGTTCTTC TRBJ2-1 . TRBV7-7 TRBD2
CASSAQGAVGDTQYF TGCGCCAGCAGCGCGCAGGGGGCGGTTGGTGATACGCAGTATTTT TRBJ2-3 few TRBV5-1 TRBD1
CASSGGQGAREQYF TGCGCCAGCAGCGGGGGACAGGGGGCGAGGGAGCAGTACTTC TRBJ2-7 . TRBV5-1 TRBD1
CASSPGTGIPGELFF TGTGCCAGCAGTCCCGGGACAGGGATACCCGGGGAGCTGTTTTTT TRBJ2-2 few TRBV6-5 TRBD1
CASSDLADPYNEQFF TGTGCCAGCAGCGACCTAGCGGATCCTTACAATGAGCAGTTCTTC TRBJ2-1 . TRBV7-3 TRBD2
CASSRIAGGPSYNEQFF TGTGCCAGCAGCCGTATAGCGGGAGGGCCGTCCTACAATGAGCAGTTCTTC TRBJ2-1 . TRBV4-2 TRBD2
CASSQPDRNTEAFF TGTGCCAGCAGCCAACCCGACAGGAACACTGAAGCTTTCTTT TRBJ1-1 . TRBV4-2 .
CASSFLLTGSTYEQYF TGTGCCAGCAGTTTCCTCCTGACAGGGAGTACGTACGAGCAGTACTTC TRBJ2-7 few TRBV6-5 TRBD1
CASSFQGSYEQYF TGCGCCAGCAGCTTTCAGGGTTCCTACGAGCAGTACTTC TRBJ2-7 few TRBV5-1 .
CASSPSTLAGASNEQFF TGTGCCAGCTCACCCTCCACTCTAGCGGGAGCCAGTAATGAGCAGTTCTTC TRBJ2-1 few TRBV18 TRBD2
CASSLASGSTDTQYF TGCGCCAGCAGCTTGGCGAGCGGCAGCACAGATACGCAGTATTTT TRBJ2-3 . TRBV5-1 .
CASSQVPGRPQHF TGCGCCAGCAGCCAAGTTCCAGGGCGGCCCCAGCATTTT TRBJ1-5 . TRBV4-3 .
CASSLAGGNTDTQYF TGTGCCAGCAGTTTAGCGGGAGGCAACACAGATACGCAGTATTTT TRBJ2-3 . TRBV2 TRBD2
CASSEQGAYGYTF TGTGCCAGCAGCGAACAGGGGGCCTATGGCTACACCTTC TRBJ1-2 few TRBV7-8 TRBD1
CASISGTRVHNEQFF TGTGCCAGTATCTCCGGGACTAGAGTCCACAATGAGCAGTTCTTC TRBJ2-1 . TRBV19 TRBD2
CASKRTSGNTGELFF TGTGCCAGTAAAAGGACTAGCGGGAACACCGGGGAGCTGTTTTTT TRBJ2-2 . TRBV19 TRBD2
CASRSALAGGETQYF TGTGCCAGCAGGTCTGCCCTAGCGGGAGGAGAGACCCAGTACTTC TRBJ2-5 . TRBV6-5 TRBD2
CASSRPGQYEQYF TGTGCCAGCAGCCGGCCAGGGCAGTACGAGCAGTACTTC TRBJ2-7 few TRBV5-5 .
CASSAPGTGVSGANVLTF TGTGCCAGCAGCGCTCCCGGGACAGGGGTATCTGGGGCCAACGTCCTGACTTTC TRBJ2-6 . TRBV9 TRBD1
CASRLLVGVEQYF TGTGCCAGCAGACTTTTAGTCGGGGTCGAGCAGTACTTC TRBJ2-7 . TRBV9 .
CASSLSEGQTTQYF TGTGCCAGCAGCTTATCGGAGGGACAGACAACCCAGTACTTC TRBJ2-5 few TRBV7-2 .
CASSLPLANNEQFF TGTGCCAGCAGCTTACCGCTAGCGAACAATGAGCAGTTCTTC TRBJ2-1 . TRBV7-9 .
CASRRGPSRENIQYF TGTGCCAGCAGGCGGGGACCCAGCAGGGAGAACATTCAGTACTTC TRBJ2-4 few TRBV28 .
CASSQLAGVETQYF TGCGCCAGCAGCCAACTAGCGGGAGTTGAGACCCAGTACTTC TRBJ2-5 few TRBV4-1 TRBD2
CASSVGEGSNQPQHF TGTGCCAGCAGCGTAGGGGAGGGAAGCAATCAGCCCCAGCATTTT TRBJ1-5 few TRBV9 .
CASSQSHLAGVNTGELFF TGTGCCAGCAGCCAAAGCCATCTAGCGGGAGTGAACACCGGGGAGCTGTTTTTT TRBJ2-2 . TRBV14 TRBD2
CASSLKQSVNYGYTF TGTGCCAGCAGCTTGAAACAGTCTGTTAACTATGGCTACACCTTC TRBJ1-2 . TRBV5-6 .
CASGKTRQGTQYF TGTGCCAGCGGGAAAACTAGACAGGGAACGCAGTACTTC TRBJ2-7 . TRBV28 TRBD1
CASSQDWGLAGGVDTQYF TGTGCCAGCAGCCAAGATTGGGGACTAGCGGGAGGAGTTGATACGCAGTATTTT TRBJ2-3 . TRBV14 TRBD2
CASSLMWGGRSSEQYF TGTGCCAGCAGCTTAATGTGGGGGGGCCGGTCTAGCGAGCAGTACTTC TRBJ2-7 . TRBV11-2 .
CATSRDRLAGADTQYF TGTGCCACCAGCAGAGATCGGCTAGCGGGAGCAGATACGCAGTATTTT TRBJ2-3 . TRBV15 TRBD2